This T cell receptor beta chain comes out of a study of blood T cell repertoires in COVID-19. CDR3 size: 14 residues. V lost 5 bases, J lost 0 bases, and 8 bases lay in between. CDR1 and CDR2 from the germline V gene are LNHDA and SQIVND (reference sequence). Assay used: immunoSEQ multiplex PCR; TCRdb lists only in-frame clones, some missing. Of 250,000 or so clones listed, 82% are singletons. The sequenced material came from peripheral blood. The chain employs TRBV19 and TRBJ1-3; TRBD1 might be the D (5 bases). The sequence was collected from a woman of 80 years or more with acute or convalescent COVID-19. The CDR3 bases are TGTGCCAGTAGTGACGGGGGCTCTGGAAACACCATATATTTT. Translating it yields CASSDGGSGNTIYF.